The rows below give T cell receptor beta chains drawn from one sample of a study of OX40 agonist ivuxolimab in advanced cancers. TCRdb keeps only in-frame clones here, not all; method: immunoSEQ multiplex PCR. The table records tens of thousands of clones, around 93% of them present only once. This sample comprised CD4+ or CD8+ T cells sorted from blood, obtained in a trial of the OX40 agonist ivuxolimab. Receptor source: an adult with an advanced solid tumor such as melanoma, head and neck, liver or kidney cancer. The CDR3 runs from the conserved cysteine through the conserved F or W. Each record gives: J gene, clone size, V gene, D gene, CDR3 DNA, CDR3 protein. A D gene is named only where the DNA matches it firmly. Rows give clone size only sometimes, using once, few, many, or a class for an expanded clone.

>TRBJ1-2|NA|TRBV6-6|NA
TGTGCCAGCAGTTACTCGGAGGGCTATGGCTACACCTTC
CASSYSEGYGYTF
>TRBJ1-2|once|TRBV13|NA
TGTGCCAGCAGCTTCGGGACAATCTATGGCTACACCTTC
CASSFGTIYGYTF
>TRBJ2-2|NA|TRBV6-4|NA
TGTGCCAGCAGTGACTCGGTAGAGGGAATTTCCGGGGAGCTGTTTTTT
CASSDSVEGISGELFF
>TRBJ1-5|NA|TRBV14|NA
TGTGCCAGCAGCCAAACAAATCAGCCCCAGCATTTT
CASSQTNQPQHF
>TRBJ1-2|NA|TRBV19|NA
TGTGCCAGTAGTATAAGGGGGTCCTATGGCTACACCTTC
CASSIRGSYGYTF
>TRBJ1-5|NA|TRBV15|NA
TGTGCCACCAGCAGTGCGGGGATCCATCAGCCCCAGCATTTT
CATSSAGIHQPQHF
>TRBJ1-1|NA|TRBV10-3|NA
TGTGCCATCGGGGGCGGACTGATCATGAACACTGAAGCTTTCTTT
CAIGGGLIMNTEAFF
>TRBJ2-7|NA|TRBV5-4|TRBD2
TGTGCCAGCGGGGAGGGCCTCACCTACGAGCAGTACTTC
CASGEGLTYEQYF
>TRBJ2-2|NA|TRBV5-6|NA
TGTGCCAGCAGCTCGGATCCCTGGTGGACCGGGGAGCTGTTTTTT
CASSSDPWWTGELFF
>TRBJ2-7|NA|TRBV6-5|TRBD1
TGTGCCAGCAGTACCGGACAGGGAACGGGCAGCGAGCAGTACTTC
CASSTGQGTGSEQYF
>TRBJ2-1|NA|TRBV13|TRBD2
TGTGCCAGCAGCTTATGGGCGGGGGGAACGAGCTCCTACAATGAGCAGTTCTTC
CASSLWAGGTSSYNEQFF
>TRBJ1-6|NA|TRBV30|NA
TGTGCCTGGGCTAAGGACGGGAGATCACCCCTCCACTTT
CAWAKDGRSPLHF
>TRBJ2-3|NA|TRBV30|TRBD2
TGTGCCTGGAGTGTACTCCGCGGGAGGGAGAGAGATACGCAGTATTTT
CAWSVLRGRERDTQYF
>TRBJ2-7|NA|TRBV25-1|NA
TGTGCCAGCAGTGGTGACAGGACGAGCTCCTACGAGCAGTACTTC
CASSGDRTSSYEQYF
>TRBJ2-2|NA|TRBV6-6|TRBD2
TGTGCCAGCAAGGGGCTAGCGGGAGGCACCGGGGAGCTGTTTTTT
CASKGLAGGTGELFF
>TRBJ1-1|NA|TRBV4-3|NA
TGCGCCAGCAGCCAGTCCAAAGGGAGGGCTGGAGCTTTCTTT
CASSQSKGRAGAFF
>TRBJ1-1|few|TRBV6-8|NA
TGTGCCAGCAGTTACGTGAAGTCGCTAGGGACTGAAGCTTTCTTT
CASSYVKSLGTEAFF
>TRBJ2-7|NA|TRBV6-5|TRBD2
TGTGCCAGCAGTTACTCGGGCGGGGGGCCCTACGAGCAGTACTTC
CASSYSGGGPYEQYF
>TRBJ1-2|NA|TRBV29-1|NA
TGCAGCGTTGAAGAGGGGATTGGTGGCTACACCTTC
CSVEEGIGGYTF
>TRBJ2-7|NA|TRBV6-5|NA
TGTGCCAGCAGGGGGCAGGGACCCCCCGAGCAGTACTTC
CASRGQGPPEQYF
>TRBJ2-3|NA|TRBV5-1|NA
TGCGCCAGCAGCTTGGGGACAGTGAGCACAGATACGCAGTATTTT
CASSLGTVSTDTQYF
>TRBJ2-1|NA|TRBV27|TRBD2
TGTGCCAGCACTCAGGCTAGCGGGAGTTACAATGAGCAGTTCTTC
CASTQASGSYNEQFF
>TRBJ2-3|NA|TRBV13|TRBD2
TGTGCCAGCAGTACCCACGGTGGGACTAGCGCCACAGATACGCAGTATTTT
CASSTHGGTSATDTQYF
>TRBJ2-2|NA|TRBV7-9|NA
TGTGCCAGCAGCTTACCGGGGAATTTGGCGAACACCGGGGAGCTGTTTTTT
CASSLPGNLANTGELFF
>TRBJ2-3|NA|TRBV7-2|NA
TGTGCCAGCAGCTTAGTCAGCACAGATACGCAGTATTTT
CASSLVSTDTQYF
>TRBJ2-2|NA|TRBV4-3|NA
TGCGCCAGCAGCCAAGATATAATTCGGGGGCTTAACACCGGGGAGCTGTTTTTT
CASSQDIIRGLNTGELFF
>TRBJ2-3|NA|TRBV5-1|TRBD1
TGCGCCAGCAGCTTTGATACCACAGGGGTCGGCACAGATACGCAGTATTTT
CASSFDTTGVGTDTQYF
>TRBJ1-3|NA|TRBV27|NA
TGTGCCAGCAAGGGCTTCTCTGGAAACACCATATATTTT
CASKGFSGNTIYF
>TRBJ2-7|NA|TRBV27|NA
TGTGCCAGCAGTTTATCGGCAGGGGAGCAGTACTTC
CASSLSAGEQYF
>TRBJ2-1|NA|TRBV10-2|NA
TGCGCCAGCAGTGAGTCGGGAGCCCCCTACAATGAGCAGTTCTTC
CASSESGAPYNEQFF
>TRBJ2-1|NA|TRBV6-4|TRBD2
TGTGCCAGCAGTCTGGGACTAGAAGGCCCCAATGAGCAGTTCTTC
CASSLGLEGPNEQFF
>TRBJ2-1|NA|TRBV11-2|TRBD2
TGTGCCAGCAGCCCACTAGCGGGAGGGTACAATGAGCAGTTCTTC
CASSPLAGGYNEQFF
>TRBJ2-7|NA|TRBV6-1|TRBD2
TGTGCCAGCAGTGCGGGCGGGGGGCCATACGAGCAGTACTTC
CASSAGGGPYEQYF
>TRBJ2-7|once|TRBV5-5|NA
TGTGCCAGCAGCTCCCCTAGCGTATCCTCCTACGAGCAGTACTTC
CASSSPSVSSYEQYF
>TRBJ2-4|NA|TRBV4-2|TRBD1
TGTGCCAGCAGCCAAGCCGGGACAGGTGGAGGCGCCGCCAAAAACATTCAGTACTTC
CASSQAGTGGGAAKNIQYF
>TRBJ2-1|NA|TRBV5-1|TRBD2
TGCGCCAGCAGCTTGACTAGCGGGTTTTACAATGAGCAGTTCTTC
CASSLTSGFYNEQFF
>TRBJ2-7|NA|TRBV4-3|TRBD2
TGCGCCAGCAGCCAAGATTTACTAGCGGGAGAAACCGTCGACGAGCAGTACTTC
CASSQDLLAGETVDEQYF
>TRBJ1-4|NA|TRBV7-9|NA
TGTGCCAGCAGCAAAAATGAAAAACTGTTTTTT
CASSKNEKLFF
>TRBJ2-1|NA|TRBV19|NA
TGTGCCAGTAGTGTCGCGGGGACAACAGAGCAGTTCTTC
CASSVAGTTEQFF
>TRBJ1-1|NA|TRBV6-6|NA
TGTGCCAGCAGTCACCAGTACACTGAAGCTTTCTTT
CASSHQYTEAFF
>TRBJ2-7|NA|TRBV7-3|TRBD2
TGTGCCAGCAGCTTCGGAGCGGGAGATGCCTACGAGCAGTACTTC
CASSFGAGDAYEQYF
>TRBJ1-1|NA|TRBV11-2|NA
TGTGCCAGCAGCTTTCCCGTTATAGGGCAGGGCCCAGCTTTCTTT
CASSFPVIGQGPAFF
>TRBJ2-7|NA|TRBV4-3|TRBD2
TGCGCCAGCAGCCAAGACAGCGGGAGCTCCTACGAGCAGTACTTC
CASSQDSGSSYEQYF